A selection of T cell receptor beta chains follows, all from one sample in a study of T cell changes during pregnancy in multiple sclerosis. The assay was immunoSEQ multiplex PCR, and TCRdb's table has in-frame clones only and misses some. Of about 130,000 clones in the sample, about 95% were seen once. The starting material was peripheral blood, obtained after pregnancy. The origin of the receptors is a female donor with multiple sclerosis, enrolled in a pregnancy study. The CDR3 runs from the conserved cysteine through the conserved F or W. Fields, in order: clone size, D gene, J gene, V gene, CDR3 protein, CDR3 DNA. A D gene is named only where the DNA matches it firmly. Some rows mark clone size as missing; the rest say once, few, many or name a class of expanded clone.

. . TRBJ2-7 TRBV7-8 CASALMQGYEQYF TGTGCCAGCGCACTGATGCAGGGCTACGAGCAGTACTTC
. TRBD2 TRBJ2-6 TRBV7-7 CASSSTSGGSGANVLTF TGTGCTAGCAGCTCCACTAGCGGGGGCTCTGGGGCCAACGTCCTGACTTTC
once . TRBJ1-1 TRBV19 CASSIDPVGVTEAFF TGTGCCAGTAGTATAGACCCAGTAGGGGTCACTGAAGCTTTCTTT
once . TRBJ1-2 TRBV25-1 CASSEYWGRVGYTF TGTGCCAGCAGTGAATATTGGGGCAGGGTGGGCTACACCTTC
. TRBD2 TRBJ2-1 TRBV7-2 CASSLALAGSYNEQFF TGTGCCAGCAGCTTAGCTCTAGCGGGTTCCTACAATGAGCAGTTCTTC
. TRBD2 TRBJ2-2 TRBV4-3 CASSQDRGGRSRDTGELFF TGCGCCAGCAGCCAAGATCGGGGCGGGAGGAGTAGGGACACCGGGGAGCTGTTTTTT
. . TRBJ2-7 TRBV18 CASSPLPGQGTTYEQYF TGTGCCAGCTCACCACTACCAGGGCAGGGTACTACCTACGAGCAGTACTTC
once . TRBJ1-5 TRBV28 CASSFHSIGFNQPQHF TGTGCCAGCAGTTTTCATTCCATCGGTTTCAATCAGCCCCAGCATTTT
. TRBD2 TRBJ2-5 TRBV28 CASRKAGQETQYF TGTGCCAGCAGGAAAGCGGGGCAAGAGACCCAGTACTTC
. TRBD2 TRBJ2-1 TRBV2 CASRGVTSGANEQFF TGTGCCAGCAGGGGAGTTACTAGCGGGGCTAATGAGCAGTTCTTC
. . TRBJ2-1 TRBV9 CASSPRERGRNEQFF TGTGCCAGCAGCCCGCGGGAGAGGGGGAGGAATGAGCAGTTCTTC
. TRBD1 TRBJ2-1 TRBV10-3 CAILPGQGPNEQFF TGTGCCATCCTGCCGGGACAGGGCCCAAATGAGCAGTTCTTC
. . TRBJ1-4 TRBV2 CASSVRSNEKLFF TGTGCCAGCAGTGTCCGGAGTAATGAAAAACTGTTTTTT
. . TRBJ1-5 TRBV28 CASSLVSGEGQPQHF TGTGCCAGCAGTTTGGTGTCAGGGGAGGGTCAGCCCCAGCATTTT
. TRBD1 TRBJ1-2 TRBV18 CASSTGGAHGYTF TGTGCCAGCTCAACAGGGGGTGCCCATGGCTACACCTTC
once . TRBJ1-1 TRBV19 CASSISGGRGNTEAFF TGTGCCAGTAGTATCTCCGGGGGGCGAGGGAACACTGAAGCTTTCTTT
. TRBD2 TRBJ2-1 TRBV19 CASSPTGTSGRSDEQFF TGTGCCAGTAGCCCAACCGGGACTAGCGGGAGATCCGATGAGCAGTTCTTC
. . TRBJ1-2 TRBV29-1 CSALRGSEGYTF TGCAGCGCCCTCCGAGGGTCGGAGGGCTACACCTTC
. . TRBJ1-5 TRBV6-1 CASSEDSNSNQPQHF TGTGCCAGCAGTGAGGACAGTAATAGCAATCAGCCCCAGCATTTT
. TRBD2 TRBJ2-1 TRBV6-4 CASSDSAGGIYNEQFF TGTGCCAGCAGTGACTCAGCGGGAGGGATCTACAATGAGCAGTTCTTC
. TRBD1 TRBJ2-1 TRBV27 CASSPGTGINEQFF TGTGCCAGCAGTCCCGGGACAGGGATCAATGAGCAGTTCTTC
. TRBD1 TRBJ1-2 TRBV7-9 CASKPGTGNYGYTF TGTGCCAGCAAACCCGGGACAGGGAACTATGGCTACACCTTC
once TRBD1 TRBJ2-7 TRBV5-1 CASSLRQGAHPYVEQYF TGCGCCAGCAGCCTACGACAGGGGGCACATCCTTACGTAGAGCAGTACTTC
. . TRBJ1-5 TRBV5-6 CASSLTTAYSNQPQHF TGTGCCAGCAGCTTGACGACAGCGTATAGCAATCAGCCCCAGCATTTT
. . TRBJ2-1 TRBV7-6 CASSLAVLPQYNEQFF TGTGCCAGCAGCTTAGCGGTACTACCGCAGTACAATGAGCAGTTCTTC
. TRBD1 TRBJ1-2 TRBV6-5 CASSYAGGGYTF TGTGCCAGCAGTTACGCAGGGGGCGGCTACACCTTC
. TRBD2 TRBJ2-7 TRBV9 CASSVGPSTGTSGRRMTYEQYF TGTGCCAGCAGCGTAGGACCGTCTACCGGGACTAGCGGGAGAAGGATGACCTACGAGCAGTACTTC
. TRBD2 TRBJ2-1 TRBV5-8 CASSPSGGQWEQFF TGTGCCAGCAGCCCTAGCGGGGGACAATGGGAGCAGTTCTTC
. . TRBJ2-3 TRBV5-1 CASSSLRPGEWSTDTQYF TGCGCCAGCAGCTCCCTACGTCCGGGGGAATGGAGCACAGATACGCAGTATTTT
. TRBD2 TRBJ2-1 TRBV6-5 CASSNGRGSYNEQFF TGTGCCAGCAGTAACGGGAGGGGCTCCTACAATGAGCAGTTCTTC
. TRBD2 TRBJ2-3 TRBV6-1 CATSIGTSGTDTQYF TGTGCCACCTCGATCGGGACTAGCGGGACAGATACGCAGTATTTT
once . TRBJ1-5 TRBV6-1 CASSEGTASEPQHF TGTGCCAGCAGTGAAGGGACAGCTTCCGAGCCCCAGCATTTT
. . TRBJ1-2 TRBV19 CASRGGDDGYTF TGTGCCAGTAGGGGGGGAGACGATGGCTACACCTTC
. TRBD1 TRBJ2-5 TRBV27 CASSLSVGQGRGKTQYF TGTGCCAGCAGTTTATCTGTCGGACAGGGGAGAGGGAAGACCCAGTACTTC
. TRBD1 TRBJ1-2 TRBV19 CASSIQGGYYGYTF TGTGCCAGTAGTATTCAAGGGGGCTACTATGGCTACACCTTC
. TRBD2 TRBJ2-7 TRBV2 CASSNGLAGTIYF TGTGCCAGCAGCAATGGACTAGCGGGGACTATTTACTTC
. TRBD2 TRBJ2-7 TRBV7-2 CASSPLVGGEYEQYF TGTGCCAGCAGCCCTTTAGTGGGAGGGGAATACGAGCAGTACTTC
. TRBD1 TRBJ2-6 TRBV15 CATSRPRDSLSTGANVLTF TGTGCCACCAGCAGACCCCGGGACAGCCTAAGCACTGGGGCCAACGTCCTGACTTTC
. . TRBJ1-1 TRBV6-5 CASTLGSGMNTEAFF TGTGCCAGCACATTAGGGTCCGGGATGAACACTGAAGCTTTCTTT
. . TRBJ2-2 TRBV2 CASSEEVRDTGELFF TGTGCCAGCAGTGAAGAGGTCCGGGACACCGGGGAGCTGTTTTTT
. . TRBJ1-2 TRBV5-1 CASSYRADYGYTF TGCGCCAGCAGCTACAGGGCCGACTATGGCTACACCTTC
. . TRBJ2-2 TRBV6-5 CASTGGGELFF TGTGCCAGCACGGGTGGCGGGGAGCTGTTTTTT
. TRBD1 TRBJ2-2 TRBV2 CASSVETGGTGELFF TGTGCCAGCAGTGTAGAGACAGGGGGAACCGGGGAGCTGTTTTTT
. TRBD1 TRBJ1-2 TRBV15 CATSRRTGFLRLYGYTF TGTGCCACCAGCAGGCGGACAGGGTTCCTTAGGCTGTATGGCTACACCTTC
once . TRBJ2-5 TRBV20-1 CSLQWETQYF TGCAGTCTTCAGTGGGAGACCCAGTACTTC